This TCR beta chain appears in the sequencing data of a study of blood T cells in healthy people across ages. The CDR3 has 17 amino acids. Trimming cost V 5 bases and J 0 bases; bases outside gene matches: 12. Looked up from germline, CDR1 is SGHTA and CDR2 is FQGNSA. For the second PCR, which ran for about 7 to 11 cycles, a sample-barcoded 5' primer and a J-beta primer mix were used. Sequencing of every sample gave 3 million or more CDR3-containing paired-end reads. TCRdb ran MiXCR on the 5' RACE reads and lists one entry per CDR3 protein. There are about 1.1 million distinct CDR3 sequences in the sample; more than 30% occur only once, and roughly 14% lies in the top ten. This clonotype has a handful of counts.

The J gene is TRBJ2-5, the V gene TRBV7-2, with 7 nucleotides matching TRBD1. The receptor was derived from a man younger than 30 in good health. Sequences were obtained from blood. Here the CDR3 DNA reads TGTGCCAGCAGCCCTACGGTCGACAGGGTAGACCAAGAGACCCAGTACTTC. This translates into CASSPTVDRVDQETQYF.